These 20 T cell receptor beta chains originate from one sample sequenced in a study of blood T cell repertoires in COVID-19. TCRdb's table, derived via immunoSEQ multiplex PCR, lists solely in-frame clones and lacks some. There are around 160,000 clones in the sample; over 80% occur only once, and less than 6% lies in the top ten. Material: PBMCs or T cells enriched from blood (not recorded which). The origin of the receptors is a woman between 50 and 59 years old who had been exposed to COVID-19.

The chain has TRBV19 and TRBJ1-1; 7 positions agree with TRBD1. Trimming took 7 bases from V and 1 from J; bases not matched to a gene: 12. The CDR3 totals 16 residues. CDR1 and CDR2 from the germline V gene are LNHDA and SQIVND (reference sequence). The CDR3: CASTGRGFEWNTEAFF. CDR3 in DNA: TGTGCCAGTACTGGCAGGGGGTTTGAGTGGAACACTGAAGCTTTCTTT.

This chain joins TRBV30 and TRBJ1-1; tentative D call: TRBD1 (5 bases). V lost 1 base and J lost 7, with 16 bases in between. The CDR3 length is 14 residues. Germline V gene lookup returns CDR1 GTSNPN and CDR2 SVGIG (reference sequence). CDR3 nucleotides: TGTGCCTGGAGTGACCGAAGGGGCCACCGTGAAGCTTTCTTT. Protein sequence: CAWSDRRGHREAFF.

This chain connects TRBV11-2 to TRBJ1-2; possible D gene TRBD1, 5 bases. Germline CDR1 reads SGHAT; CDR2 reads FQNNGV. The CDR3 sequence is 16 residues long. V lost 4 bases and J lost 1, with 16 bases in between. CDR3 bases: TGTGCCAGCAGCTCTTTGGACAAAGCGGGTAACTATGGCTACACCTTC. Its translation is CASSSLDKAGNYGYTF. Using reference TRBV11-2 and TRBJ1-2 for the parts outside the CDR3, the full variable domain is EAGVAQSPRYKIIEKRQSVAFWCNPISGHATLYWYQQILGQGPKLLIQFQNNGVVDDSQLPKDRFSAERLKGVDSTLKIQPAKLEDSAVYLCASSSLDKAGNYGYTFGSGTRLTVV.

CDR3 coding DNA: TGTGCCAGCAGCGGACGTCTAACAGACGGCTACACCTTC. Translated, it gives CASSGRLTDGYTF. V gene TRBV9 combines with J gene TRBJ1-2, with D unresolved. Deletions cut 3 bases from V and 8 bases from J, with 14 bases between. The germline CDR1 and CDR2 sequences are SGDLS and YYNGEE. The CDR3 covers 13 residues.

The chain carries TRBV6-2 or TRBV6-3 and TRBJ2-5; 9 nucleotides match TRBD1. Germline CDR1 is MNHEY and CDR2 is SVGEGT. The J segment lost 2 bases and the V segment lost 2 bases, leaving 0 bases of the junction unmatched. The CDR3 consists of 14 residues. The CDR3 sequence: CASSYDRGQETQYF. CDR3 coding DNA: TGTGCCAGCAGTTACGACAGGGGGCAAGAGACCCAGTACTTC.

The CDR3 DNA follows: TGTGCCAGCAGCTGGGCCGATGAGCAGTTCTTC. This sequence encodes CASSWADEQFF. This chain joins TRBV11-2 and TRBJ2-1; D remains unclear. Germline V CDR1 and CDR2: SGHAT, FQNNGV. Trimming left V 4 bases short and J 8 bases short, with 6 bases between. CDR3 size: 11 residues.

The genes are TRBV27 and TRBJ1-1; perhaps TRBD1 as D (5 bases). V lost 5 bases to trimming and J lost 3 bases, with 13 bases between them. The CDR3 runs 14 residues. Germline V gives CDR1 MNHEY, CDR2 SMNVEV (reference sequence). This CDR3 reads CASSGGGGDTEAFF. The CDR3, as DNA: TGTGCCAGCAGTGGGGGGGGTGGAGACACTGAAGCTTTCTTT.

V gene TRBV7-9 combines with J gene TRBJ2-7; a weak D match, TRBD2 (6 bases). Germline values: CDR1 SEHNR, CDR2 FQNEAQ (reference sequence). This CDR3 is 17 amino acids long. Trimming stripped 2 bases from V and 6 bases from J, with 23 bases between. The CDR3 loop is CASSLRGGRDLSREQYF. CDR3 DNA: TGTGCCAGCAGCTTACGGGGCGGGCGGGACCTATCCCGCGAGCAGTACTTC.

This chain connects TRBV10-2 to TRBJ1-5; D possibly corresponds to TRBD1 (6 bases). Looked up from germline, CDR1 is WSHSY and CDR2 is SAAADI. The CDR3 contains 17 residues. The V and J ends lost 0 bases and 1 base respectively, with 13 bases between them. CDR3 region: CASSESFFGQSNQPQHF. CDR3 nucleotide sequence: TGCGCCAGCAGTGAGTCGTTTTTCGGACAGAGCAATCAGCCCCAGCATTTT.

A few counts support this clone. This sequence joins TRBV6-6 and TRBJ2-6; D remains ambiguous. This CDR3 is built from 13 residues. From germline, CDR1 is MNHNY and CDR2 SVGAGI (reference sequence). Trimming took off 2 bases at V and 7 bases at J, with 6 bases between the two ends. The CDR3 sequence: CASSYGEANVLTF. CDR3 DNA: TGTGCCAGCAGTTACGGAGAAGCCAACGTCCTGACTTTC.

The chain couples TRBV27 to TRBJ2-1, with TRBD2 matching 8 bases. CDR1 MNHEY and CDR2 SMNVEV come from the germline V gene (reference sequence). V shed 8 bases and J 2 bases; nucleotides not matched to a gene: 2. This CDR3 region has 13 residues. The CDR3 here is CASGGGPYNEQFF. DNA for the CDR3: TGTGCCAGCGGCGGGGGGCCCTACAATGAGCAGTTCTTC.

This clone turned up a few times. V and J are TRBV7-8 and TRBJ2-2; TRBD1 might be the D (6 bases). The CDR3 extends over 15 amino acids. Trimming removed 5 bases from V and 2 bases from J, with 12 bases in between. Germline CDR1 is SGHVS and CDR2 is FQNEAQ. DNA of the CDR3: TGTGCCAGCAGCGCCCAGGGGCCAAACACCGGGGAGCTGTTTTTT. This gives the protein CASSAQGPNTGELFF. Looking up the rest from reference TRBV7-8 and TRBJ2-2 gives the full variable domain: GAGVSQSPRYKVAKRGQDVALRCDPISGHVSLFWYQQALGQGPEFLTYFQNEAQLDKSGLPSDRFFAERPEGSVSTLKIQRTQQEDSAVYLCASSAQGPNTGELFFGEGSRLTVL.

This chain joins TRBV2 and TRBJ2-7; 14 positions match TRBD2. This CDR3 region has 17 residues. Germline assignment: CDR1 SNHLY and CDR2 FYNNEI. Unmatched junction bases numbered 13, after V lost 10 bases and J lost 2 bases. The chain's CDR3 is CAIGGRLAGGPPYEQYF. Here the CDR3 DNA reads TGTGCCATAGGGGGTAGACTAGCGGGAGGGCCCCCCTACGAGCAGTACTTC.

This chain uses TRBV20-1 with TRBJ1-1, with a possible D match to TRBD1 (5 bases). The V and J ends lost 5 bases and 6 bases respectively, with 10 bases between them. Per germline, CDR1 DFQATT and CDR2 SNEGSKA (reference sequence). The CDR3 runs to 11 residues. CDR3 region: CSAPRGAEAFF. CDR3 bases: TGCAGTGCTCCCCGGGGGGCTGAAGCTTTCTTT.

The chain employs TRBV19 and TRBJ2-4; perhaps TRBD2 as D (7 bases). The V and J ends lost 3 bases and 2 bases respectively, with 8 bases between them. The CDR3 length is 14 residues. Germline-derived CDR1 and CDR2 are LNHDA and SQIVND (reference sequence). CDR3 sequence reads: CASSIGGPKNIQYF. In nucleotides, the CDR3 is TGTGCCAGTAGTATCGGGGGGCCCAAAAACATTCAGTACTTC. Full variable domain (remainder filled in from reference TRBV19 and TRBJ2-4): DGGITQSPKYLFRKEGQNVTLSCEQNLNHDAMYWYRQDPGQGLRLIYYSQIVNDFQKGDIAEGYSVSREKKESFPLTVTSAQKNPTAFYLCASSIGGPKNIQYFGAGTRLSVL.

The chain employs TRBV10-1 and TRBJ2-2; D call uncertain. V was shortened by 5 bases and J by 6 bases, with 10 bases between the two germline ends. CDR1 is WNHNN and CDR2 is SYGVQD in the germline V gene (reference sequence). The CDR3 sequence is 13 residues long. The CDR3 region is CASSQVGSGELFF. CDR3 DNA: TGCGCCAGCAGTCAGGTGGGCTCCGGGGAGCTGTTTTTT.

This clone was detected a few times. The V gene is TRBV2, the J gene TRBJ1-3; D may be TRBD1 (5 bases). CDR1 SNHLY and CDR2 FYNNEI come from the germline V gene. Trimming removed 6 bases at V and 0 bases at J, with 15 bases between. The CDR3 totals 16 residues. CDR3 DNA sequence: TGTGCCAGCAGCGCCATAGGACAAGCCTCTGGAAACACCATATATTTT. It encodes CASSAIGQASGNTIYF.

Judged by abundance, this clone is medium-sized. The chain links TRBV5-4 to TRBJ2-5; 9 nucleotides align to TRBD1. Germline values: CDR1 SGHNT, CDR2 YYREEE (reference sequence). The CDR3 has 17 residues. V dropped 0 bases and J dropped 4; count of bases not matched to a gene: 10. In DNA, the CDR3 is TGTGCCAGCAGCTTGGGCGGCGGGGGACAGGGCACAGAGACCCAGTACTTC. This codes for CASSLGGGGQGTETQYF. The whole variable domain, remainder taken from reference TRBV5-4 and TRBJ2-5, is ETGVTQSPTHLIKTRGQQVTLRCSSQSGHNTVSWYQQALGQGPQFIFQYYREEENGRGNFPPRFSGLQFPNYSSELNVNALELDDSALYLCASSLGGGGQGTETQYFGPGTRLLVL.

The CDR3 loop is CASRDLGTGHTGELFF. The CDR3 region has the DNA TGCGCCAGCAGAGATTTAGGGACAGGGCACACCGGGGAGCTGTTTTTT. The chain recombines TRBV10-2 with TRBJ2-2; 9 bases align to TRBD1. Looked up from germline, CDR1 is WSHSY and CDR2 is SAAADI. This CDR3 region has 16 residues. J was trimmed by 3 bases and V by 6 bases; bases with no gene match: 8.

This clone was recorded only once. The gene calls are TRBV6-4 and TRBJ2-1; 13 positions match TRBD2. V lost 5 bases to trimming and J lost 8 bases; unmatched junction nucleotides: 9. CDR1 and CDR2 from the germline V gene are MRHNA and SNTAGT. The CDR3 runs to 16 residues. The CDR3 is CASSTTPGTSGDEQFF. CDR3 DNA sequence: TGTGCCAGCAGTACAACTCCCGGGACTAGCGGGGATGAGCAGTTCTTC.